This TCR beta chain was sequenced during a study of blood T cells in healthy people across ages. The use of a sample-barcoded 5' primer and a J-beta primer mix characterized a second PCR of roughly 7 to 11 cycles. Every molecule of cDNA carried a tag from a template-switch adaptor with 12 random nucleotides. TCRdb itself ran the 5' RACE reads through MiXCR, one entry per CDR3 protein. This sample has about 680,000 distinct CDR3 sequences, with 49% found just once. Investigators took ten milliliters of peripheral blood from every donor. They isolated at least 6 million PBMCs from each sample. This clonotype occurred a few times. Trimming took 3 bases from V and 2 from J, leaving 13 bases between them. The CDR3 has 14 amino acids. The germline gives CDR1 GTSNPN, CDR2 SVGIG (reference sequence).

The TCR comes from an older woman in good health. The source material was blood. V gene TRBV30 combines with J gene TRBJ2-5; weak D call: TRBD1 (6 bases). The CDR3 is CAWRPRGRQETQYF. The CDR3 DNA reads as TGTGCCTGGAGACCCAGGGGCCGACAAGAGACCCAGTACTTC.